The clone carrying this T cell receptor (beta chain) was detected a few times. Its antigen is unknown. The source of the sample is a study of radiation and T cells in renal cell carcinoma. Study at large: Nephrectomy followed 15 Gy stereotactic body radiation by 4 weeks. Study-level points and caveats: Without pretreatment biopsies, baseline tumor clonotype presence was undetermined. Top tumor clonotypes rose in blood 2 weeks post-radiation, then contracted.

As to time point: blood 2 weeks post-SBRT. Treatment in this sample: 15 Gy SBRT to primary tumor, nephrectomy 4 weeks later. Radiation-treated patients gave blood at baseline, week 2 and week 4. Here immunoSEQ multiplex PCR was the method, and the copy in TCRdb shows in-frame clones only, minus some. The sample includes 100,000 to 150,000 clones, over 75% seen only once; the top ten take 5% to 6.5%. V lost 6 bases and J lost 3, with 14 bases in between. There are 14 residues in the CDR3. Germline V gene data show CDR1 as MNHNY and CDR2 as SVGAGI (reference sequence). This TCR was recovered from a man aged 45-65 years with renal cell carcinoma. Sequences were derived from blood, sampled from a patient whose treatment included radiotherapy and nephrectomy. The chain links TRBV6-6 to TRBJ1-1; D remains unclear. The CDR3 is CASSPIIRYTEAFF. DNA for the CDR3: TGTGCCAGCAGCCCTATTATCAGGTACACTGAAGCTTTCTTT.